This TCR beta chain came from a study of shared clonotypes between healthy human individuals. Overall study findings and caveats: Large sequencing depth failed to make sorted-subset sequencing complete, rarefaction showed.

In regard to this clone: What it binds is not known.

CDR1 SQVTM and CDR2 ANQGSEA come from the germline V gene. The CDR3 totals 16 residues. J was trimmed by 5 bases and V by 3 bases; bases with no gene match: 14. Using around 180 ng DNA, tens of thousands of T cell genomes, the sorted-subset replicate PCRs were run. Sequencing was performed with immunoSEQ multiplex PCR; in TCRdb, only in-frame clones are kept and a portion is missing. The profile covers hundreds of thousands of clones, with approximately 97% appearing a single time and less than 0.065% taken by the ten largest. The sample taken for sequencing was naive CD4+ T cells sorted from blood. The sample's subset: CD45RA+ positively selected. The TCR was taken from a woman aged 25-40 years in good health. The chain combines TRBV29-1 with TRBJ2-5, with 8 bases that match TRBD2. The CDR3 sequence is CSVDPRGGRDAETQYF. The CDR3 DNA sequence: TGCAGCGTTGATCCCCGCGGGGGGAGGGACGCGGAGACCCAGTACTTC.